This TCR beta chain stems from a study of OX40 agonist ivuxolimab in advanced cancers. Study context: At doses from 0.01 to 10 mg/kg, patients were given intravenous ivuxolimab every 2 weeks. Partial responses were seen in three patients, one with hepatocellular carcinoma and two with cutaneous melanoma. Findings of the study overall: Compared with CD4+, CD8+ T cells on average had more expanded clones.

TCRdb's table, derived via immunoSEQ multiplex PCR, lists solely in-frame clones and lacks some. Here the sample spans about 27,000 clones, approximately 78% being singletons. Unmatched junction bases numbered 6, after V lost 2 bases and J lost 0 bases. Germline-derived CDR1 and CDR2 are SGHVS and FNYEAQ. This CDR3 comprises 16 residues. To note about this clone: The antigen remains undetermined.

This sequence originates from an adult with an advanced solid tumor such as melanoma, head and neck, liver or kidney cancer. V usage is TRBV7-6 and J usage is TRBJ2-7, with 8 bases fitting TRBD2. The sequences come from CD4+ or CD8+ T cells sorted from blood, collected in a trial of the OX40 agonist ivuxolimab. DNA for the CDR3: TGTGCCAGCAGCTTATTCACCGGGAGGGACTCCTACGAGCAGTACTTC. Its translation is CASSLFTGRDSYEQYF.